This is a list of T cell receptor beta chains from one sample in a study of T cell responses to AZD1222 COVID-19 vaccine. The repertoire was sequenced with immunoSEQ multiplex PCR; TCRdb's copy has only in-frame clones and lacks some. Of 150,000 to 200,000 clones in the sample, approximately 93% were seen once. Sample: peripheral blood, taken on day 0 of AZD1222 vaccination. These receptors all stem from an adult in good health. Both conserved end residues are part of each CDR3. A D gene is named only where the DNA matches it firmly. Some rows have no size entry. The others give once, few or many, or a class for an expanded clone.

J: TRBJ2-7; size: -; D: TRBD1; V: TRBV6-5; DNA: TGTGCCAGCAGTTACGGGCGGACAGGGTCTACCGAGCAGTACTTC; CDR3: CASSYGRTGSTEQYF
J: TRBJ1-1; size: -; D: -; V: TRBV12-3/TRBV12-4; DNA: TGTGCCAGCAGTTTTGCGGGGGACACTGAAGCTTTCTTT; CDR3: CASSFAGDTEAFF
J: TRBJ1-4; size: -; D: -; V: TRBV7-9; DNA: TGTGCCAGCAGCTTAGCGGTACTCCCTAATGAAAAACTGTTTTTT; CDR3: CASSLAVLPNEKLFF
J: TRBJ2-1; size: -; D: -; V: TRBV5-1; DNA: TGCGCCAGCAGCTTAGGGGACCCTTTTAATGAGCAGTTCTTC; CDR3: CASSLGDPFNEQFF
J: TRBJ1-3; size: -; D: -; V: TRBV19; DNA: TGTGCCAGTAGTGGGGGTTGGGGCGCGGTTGGAAACACCATATATTTT; CDR3: CASSGGWGAVGNTIYF
J: TRBJ2-3; size: -; D: TRBD2; V: TRBV7-6; DNA: TGTGCCAGCAGCCCCCGACTAGCGGGAGGGCCTGGAGATACGCAGTATTTT; CDR3: CASSPRLAGGPGDTQYF
J: TRBJ1-2; size: -; D: -; V: TRBV10-3; DNA: TGTGCCATCAGTGAGTCGACGGGGTATGGCTACACCTTC; CDR3: CAISESTGYGYTF
J: TRBJ2-1; size: -; D: -; V: TRBV19; DNA: TGTGCCAGTAGTGGATACGGGACGGACCAAGGTAGCTCCTACAATGAGCAGTTCTTC; CDR3: CASSGYGTDQGSSYNEQFF
J: TRBJ2-1; size: -; D: TRBD2; V: TRBV27; DNA: TGTGCCAGCAGTTCGGGACTAGCGGTGCTCAATGAGCAGTTCTTC; CDR3: CASSSGLAVLNEQFF
J: TRBJ2-1; size: -; D: -; V: TRBV5-1; DNA: TGCGCCAGCAGCTTGGGGGGCGGCTATGAGCAGTTCTTC; CDR3: CASSLGGGYEQFF
J: TRBJ1-1; size: -; D: TRBD1; V: TRBV2; DNA: TGTGCCACCAAGAGGGGGACAGTCAACATGAACACTGAAGCTTTCTTT; CDR3: CATKRGTVNMNTEAFF
J: TRBJ1-5; size: -; D: -; V: TRBV6-6; DNA: TGTGCCAGCAGTTCCCCCGACGGCCGCAATCAGCCCCAGCATTTT; CDR3: CASSSPDGRNQPQHF
J: TRBJ2-4; size: -; D: -; V: TRBV11-2; DNA: TGTGCCAGCAGCTTAGGGGATGGACTACCCACAAACATTCAGTACTTC; CDR3: CASSLGDGLPTNIQYF
J: TRBJ2-7; size: -; D: TRBD1; V: TRBV4-1; DNA: TGCGCCAGCACCCCACTCGGGACAGGGTTAATCTACGAGCAGTACTTC; CDR3: CASTPLGTGLIYEQYF
J: TRBJ1-6; size: -; D: -; V: TRBV11-3; DNA: TGTGCCAGCAGCTGGCGACGGACCGGAGGTAATTCACCCCTCCACTTT; CDR3: CASSWRRTGGNSPLHF
J: TRBJ1-5; size: -; D: -; V: TRBV6-1; DNA: TGTGCCAGCAGTGAACAGGGCAATCAGCCCCAGCATTTT; CDR3: CASSEQGNQPQHF
J: TRBJ2-1; size: -; D: TRBD2; V: TRBV5-6; DNA: TGTGCCAGCAGCTTCCCAATTCTAGCGGGGGGATACAATGAGCAGTTCTTC; CDR3: CASSFPILAGGYNEQFF
J: TRBJ1-2; size: -; D: -; V: TRBV12-3/TRBV12-4; DNA: TGTGCCAGCAGTTTCGGCAGACTCTATGGCTACACCTTC; CDR3: CASSFGRLYGYTF
J: TRBJ1-6; size: -; D: TRBD1; V: TRBV7-9; DNA: TGTGCCAGCAGCACAACAGGGGATCAGTCACCCCTCCACTTT; CDR3: CASSTTGDQSPLHF
J: TRBJ1-1; size: -; D: -; V: TRBV4-1; DNA: TGCGCCAGCAGCCGACCATTATTTCGGAACACTGAAGCTTTCTTT; CDR3: CASSRPLFRNTEAFF
J: TRBJ2-1; size: -; D: TRBD2; V: TRBV7-9; DNA: TGTGCCAGCAGCTCCCTACTAGCGGTCCCTTACAATGAGCAGTTCTTC; CDR3: CASSSLLAVPYNEQFF
J: TRBJ1-1; size: -; D: -; V: TRBV19; DNA: TGTGCCAGTAGTACAACGACTCAACTGAACACTGAAGCTTTCTTT; CDR3: CASSTTTQLNTEAFF
J: TRBJ1-2; size: few; D: -; V: TRBV4-2; DNA: TGTGCCAGCAGCCAAGATGGGGGAAGCTCCTATGGCTACACCTTC; CDR3: CASSQDGGSSYGYTF
J: TRBJ1-5; size: -; D: -; V: TRBV11-2; DNA: TGTGCCAGCAGCTTAGATCCTTTGGGCAATCAGCCCCAGCATTTT; CDR3: CASSLDPLGNQPQHF
J: TRBJ2-5; size: once; D: TRBD1; V: TRBV5-1; DNA: TGCGCCAGCAGCTTAACAGGGGGAGAGACCCAGTACTTC; CDR3: CASSLTGGETQYF
J: TRBJ2-2; size: -; D: -; V: TRBV4-1; DNA: TGCGCCAGCAGCCAAGATGAAGGGAACACCGGGGAGCTGTTTTTT; CDR3: CASSQDEGNTGELFF
J: TRBJ1-1; size: -; D: -; V: TRBV6-2/TRBV6-3; DNA: TGTGCCAGCAGTTACTCTGGGGTTACTGAAGCTTTCTTT; CDR3: CASSYSGVTEAFF
J: TRBJ2-1; size: -; D: TRBD2; V: TRBV11-3; DNA: TGTGCCAGCAGCTCCTTTAATGGCGGGAGAGAGGGGGAGCAGTTCTTC; CDR3: CASSSFNGGREGEQFF
J: TRBJ2-7; size: -; D: -; V: TRBV29-1; DNA: TGCAGCGTTGTAGTAGACACCTCCTACGAGCAGTACTTC; CDR3: CSVVVDTSYEQYF
J: TRBJ1-6; size: -; D: -; V: TRBV3-1/TRBV3-2; DNA: TGTGCCAGCCGCCAGGTCCGGGGGACCAGCTCCTATAATTCACCCCTCCACTTT; CDR3: CASRQVRGTSSYNSPLHF
J: TRBJ1-1; size: -; D: -; V: TRBV5-1; DNA: TGCGCCAGCAGCTACCAAACCCCGACCGAATACACTGAAGCTTTCTTT; CDR3: CASSYQTPTEYTEAFF
J: TRBJ1-6; size: -; D: -; V: TRBV19; DNA: TGTGCCGGCGGCCAGGGCGGTTCACCCCTCCACTTT; CDR3: CAGGQGGSPLHF
J: TRBJ1-2; size: -; D: TRBD1; V: TRBV5-6; DNA: TGTGCCAGCAGTACGGGACAGGGGGGAGGCTACACCTTC; CDR3: CASSTGQGGGYTF
J: TRBJ1-3; size: -; D: -; V: TRBV7-8; DNA: TGTGCCAGCAGCTTAGCGATAAACACCATATATTTT; CDR3: CASSLAINTIYF
J: TRBJ2-2; size: -; D: -; V: TRBV18; DNA: TGTGCCAGCTCCCGCGCTGTCTTGACCGGGGAGCTGTTTTTT; CDR3: CASSRAVLTGELFF